This TCR beta chain was sequenced during a study of OX40 agonist ivuxolimab in advanced cancers. In the study overall: Every 2 weeks, ivuxolimab was infused into the patients intravenously at between 0.01 and 10 mg/kg.

Sequencing used immunoSEQ multiplex PCR; TCRdb keeps in-frame clones, though not all of them. The profile shows around 62,000 clones, roughly four fifths of them singletons. Germline lookup yields CDR1 SEHNR and CDR2 FQNEAQ (reference sequence). Trimming cost V 4 bases and J 5 bases, with 12 bases left between them. The CDR3 spans 14 residues. This TCR was recovered from an adult with an advanced solid tumor such as melanoma, head and neck, liver or kidney cancer. The chain combines TRBV7-9 with TRBJ1-5, with D possibly matching TRBD1 (5 bases). The sample consisted of CD4+ or CD8+ T cells sorted from blood, taken in a trial of the OX40 agonist ivuxolimab. The CDR3 coding sequence is TGTGCCAGCAGCTGGGGGGGAGACTATCAGCCCCAGCATTTT. This encodes CASSWGGDYQPQHF.